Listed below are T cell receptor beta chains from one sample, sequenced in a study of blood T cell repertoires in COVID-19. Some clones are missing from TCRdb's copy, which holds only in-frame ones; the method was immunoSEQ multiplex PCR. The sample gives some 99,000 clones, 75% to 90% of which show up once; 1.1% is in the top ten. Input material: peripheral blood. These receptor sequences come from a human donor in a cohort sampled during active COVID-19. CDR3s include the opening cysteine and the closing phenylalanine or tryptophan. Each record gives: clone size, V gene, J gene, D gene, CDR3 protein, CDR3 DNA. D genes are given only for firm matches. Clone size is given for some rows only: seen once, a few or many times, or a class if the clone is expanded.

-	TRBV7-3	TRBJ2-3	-	CASSLSSGSTDTQYF	TGTGCCAGCAGCTTAAGCAGCGGAAGCACAGATACGCAGTATTTT
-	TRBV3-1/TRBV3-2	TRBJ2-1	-	CASSLGTGQLYNEQFF	TGTGCCAGCAGCCTAGGCACGGGACAACTCTACAATGAGCAGTTCTTC
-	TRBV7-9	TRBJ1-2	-	CASSSTVGYTF	TGTGCCAGCAGCTCCACGGTCGGCTACACCTTC
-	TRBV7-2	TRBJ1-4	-	CASSLSNGQGLFF	TGTGCCAGCAGCTTAAGTAACGGACAAGGACTGTTTTTT
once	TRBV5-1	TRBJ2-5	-	CASSRSSSSETQYF	TGCGCCAGCAGCCGATCTAGTTCCTCGGAGACCCAGTACTTC
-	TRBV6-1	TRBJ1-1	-	CASSEWRGRTGNTEAFF	TGTGCCAGCAGTGAATGGAGGGGAAGGACGGGGAACACTGAAGCTTTCTTT
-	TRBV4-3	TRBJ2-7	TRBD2	CASSQAIAGEQYF	TGCGCCAGCAGCCAAGCTATAGCGGGTGAGCAGTACTTC
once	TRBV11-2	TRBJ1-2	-	CASSFRSGNYGYTF	TGTGCCAGCAGCTTTAGGTCAGGGAACTATGGCTACACCTTC
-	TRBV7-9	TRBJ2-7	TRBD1	CASSTGVSARSYEQYF	TGTGCCAGCAGCACAGGGGTCTCAGCCAGGTCCTACGAGCAGTACTTC
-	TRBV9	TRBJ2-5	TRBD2	CASSVGGSWETQYF	TGTGCCAGCAGCGTGGGGGGGTCTTGGGAGACCCAGTACTTC